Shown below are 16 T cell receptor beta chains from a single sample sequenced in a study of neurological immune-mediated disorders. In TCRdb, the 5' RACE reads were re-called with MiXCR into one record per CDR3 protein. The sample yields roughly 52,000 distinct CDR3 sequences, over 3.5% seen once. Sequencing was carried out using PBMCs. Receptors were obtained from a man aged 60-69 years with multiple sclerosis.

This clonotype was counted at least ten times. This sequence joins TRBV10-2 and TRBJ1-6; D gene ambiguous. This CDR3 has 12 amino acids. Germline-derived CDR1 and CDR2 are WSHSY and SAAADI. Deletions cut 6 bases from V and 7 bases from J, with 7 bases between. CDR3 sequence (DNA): TGCGCCAGCAGCGGGGAGAATTCACCCCTCCACTTT. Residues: CASSGENSPLHF.

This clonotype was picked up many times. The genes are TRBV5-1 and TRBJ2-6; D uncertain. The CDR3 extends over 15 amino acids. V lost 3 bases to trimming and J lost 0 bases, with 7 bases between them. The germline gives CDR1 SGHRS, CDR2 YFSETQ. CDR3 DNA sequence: TGCGCCAGCAGCTCCTTTCCCTCTGGGGCCAACGTCCTGACTTTC. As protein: CASSSFPSGANVLTF.

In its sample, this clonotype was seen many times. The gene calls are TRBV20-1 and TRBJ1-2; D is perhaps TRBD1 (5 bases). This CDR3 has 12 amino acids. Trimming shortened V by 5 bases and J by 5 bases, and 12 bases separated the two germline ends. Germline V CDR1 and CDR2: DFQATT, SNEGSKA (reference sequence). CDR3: CSADRGIYGYTF. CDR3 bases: TGCAGTGCTGACCGGGGGATTTATGGCTACACCTTC.

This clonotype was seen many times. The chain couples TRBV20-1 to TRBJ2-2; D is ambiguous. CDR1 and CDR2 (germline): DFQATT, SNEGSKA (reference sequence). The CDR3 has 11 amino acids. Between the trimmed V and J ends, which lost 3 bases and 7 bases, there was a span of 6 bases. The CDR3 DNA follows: TGCAGTGCTAGGGCCCTCGGGGAGCTGTTTTTT. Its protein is CSARALGELFF.

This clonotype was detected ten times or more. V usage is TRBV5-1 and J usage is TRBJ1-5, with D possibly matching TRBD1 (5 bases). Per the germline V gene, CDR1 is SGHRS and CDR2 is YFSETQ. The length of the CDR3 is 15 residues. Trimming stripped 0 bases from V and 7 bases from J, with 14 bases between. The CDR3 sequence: CASSLAGEVRQPQHF. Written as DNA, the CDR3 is TGCGCCAGCAGCTTGGCGGGGGAGGTAAGACAGCCCCAGCATTTT.

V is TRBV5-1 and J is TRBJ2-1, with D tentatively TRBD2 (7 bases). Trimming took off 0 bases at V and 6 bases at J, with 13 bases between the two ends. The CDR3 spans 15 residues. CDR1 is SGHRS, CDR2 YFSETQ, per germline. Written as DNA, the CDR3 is TGCGCCAGCAGCTTGGATGGGGCGGGGGCCAATGAGCAGTTCTTC. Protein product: CASSLDGAGANEQFF.

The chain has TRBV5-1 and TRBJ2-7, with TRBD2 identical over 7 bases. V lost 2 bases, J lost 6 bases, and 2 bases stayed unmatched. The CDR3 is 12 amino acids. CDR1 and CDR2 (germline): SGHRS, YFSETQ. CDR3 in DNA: TGCGCCAGCAGCTTCAGCGGGGTCGAGCAGTACTTC. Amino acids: CASSFSGVEQYF.

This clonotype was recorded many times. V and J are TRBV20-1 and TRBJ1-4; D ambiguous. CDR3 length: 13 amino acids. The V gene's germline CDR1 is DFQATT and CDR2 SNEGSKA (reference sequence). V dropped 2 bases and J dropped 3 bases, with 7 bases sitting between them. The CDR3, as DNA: TGCAGTGCTAGACCGGGGTCTAATGAAAAACTGTTTTTT. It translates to CSARPGSNEKLFF.

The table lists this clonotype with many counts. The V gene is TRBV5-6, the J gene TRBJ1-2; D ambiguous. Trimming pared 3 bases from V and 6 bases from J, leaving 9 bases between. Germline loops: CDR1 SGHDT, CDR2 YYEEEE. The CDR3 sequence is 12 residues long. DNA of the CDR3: TGTGCCAGCAGCTGGGGAACTAATGGCTACACCTTC. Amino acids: CASSWGTNGYTF.

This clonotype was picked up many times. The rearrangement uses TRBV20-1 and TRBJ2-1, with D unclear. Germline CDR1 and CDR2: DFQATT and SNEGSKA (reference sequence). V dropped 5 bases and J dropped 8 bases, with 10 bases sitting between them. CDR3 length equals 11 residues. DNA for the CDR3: TGCAGTGCTCCCCTAAGACATGAGCAGTTCTTC. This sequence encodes CSAPLRHEQFF.

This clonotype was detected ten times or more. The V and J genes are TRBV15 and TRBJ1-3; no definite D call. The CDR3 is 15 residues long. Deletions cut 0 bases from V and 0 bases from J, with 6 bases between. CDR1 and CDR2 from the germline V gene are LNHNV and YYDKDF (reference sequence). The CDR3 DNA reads TGTGCCACCAGCAGAGATCAAAACTCTGGAAACACCATATATTTT. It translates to CATSRDQNSGNTIYF.

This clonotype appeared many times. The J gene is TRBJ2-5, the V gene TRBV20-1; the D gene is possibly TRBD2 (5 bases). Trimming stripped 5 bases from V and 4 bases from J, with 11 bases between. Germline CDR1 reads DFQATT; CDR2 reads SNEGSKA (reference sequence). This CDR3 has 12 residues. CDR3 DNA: TGCAGTGCTTCGGACTTAACAGAGACCCAGTACTTC. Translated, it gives CSASDLTETQYF.

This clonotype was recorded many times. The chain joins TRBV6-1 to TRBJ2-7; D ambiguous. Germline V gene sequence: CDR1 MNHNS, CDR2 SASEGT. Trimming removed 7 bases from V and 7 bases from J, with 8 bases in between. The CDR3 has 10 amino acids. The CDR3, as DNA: TGTGCCAGCACCTTGGGGGAGCAGTACTTC. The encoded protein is CASTLGEQYF.

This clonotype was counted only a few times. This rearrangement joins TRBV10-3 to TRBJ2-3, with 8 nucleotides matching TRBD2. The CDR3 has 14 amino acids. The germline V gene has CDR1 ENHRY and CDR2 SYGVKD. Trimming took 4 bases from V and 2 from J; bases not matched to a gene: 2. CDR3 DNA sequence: TGTGCCATCAGTGGGACTAGCCTCACAGATACGCAGTATTTT. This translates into CAISGTSLTDTQYF.

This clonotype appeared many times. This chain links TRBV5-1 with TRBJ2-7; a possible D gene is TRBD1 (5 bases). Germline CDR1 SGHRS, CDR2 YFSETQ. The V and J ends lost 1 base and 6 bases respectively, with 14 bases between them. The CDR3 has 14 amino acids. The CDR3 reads CASSLRLGVGEQYF. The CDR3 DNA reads TGCGCCAGCAGCTTGAGGCTAGGGGTTGGCGAGCAGTACTTC.

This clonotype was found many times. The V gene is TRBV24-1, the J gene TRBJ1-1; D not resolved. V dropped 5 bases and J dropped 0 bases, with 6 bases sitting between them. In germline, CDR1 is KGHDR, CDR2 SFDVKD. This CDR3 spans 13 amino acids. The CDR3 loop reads CATSGRVNTEAFF. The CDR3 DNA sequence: TGTGCCACCAGTGGTAGGGTGAACACTGAAGCTTTCTTT.